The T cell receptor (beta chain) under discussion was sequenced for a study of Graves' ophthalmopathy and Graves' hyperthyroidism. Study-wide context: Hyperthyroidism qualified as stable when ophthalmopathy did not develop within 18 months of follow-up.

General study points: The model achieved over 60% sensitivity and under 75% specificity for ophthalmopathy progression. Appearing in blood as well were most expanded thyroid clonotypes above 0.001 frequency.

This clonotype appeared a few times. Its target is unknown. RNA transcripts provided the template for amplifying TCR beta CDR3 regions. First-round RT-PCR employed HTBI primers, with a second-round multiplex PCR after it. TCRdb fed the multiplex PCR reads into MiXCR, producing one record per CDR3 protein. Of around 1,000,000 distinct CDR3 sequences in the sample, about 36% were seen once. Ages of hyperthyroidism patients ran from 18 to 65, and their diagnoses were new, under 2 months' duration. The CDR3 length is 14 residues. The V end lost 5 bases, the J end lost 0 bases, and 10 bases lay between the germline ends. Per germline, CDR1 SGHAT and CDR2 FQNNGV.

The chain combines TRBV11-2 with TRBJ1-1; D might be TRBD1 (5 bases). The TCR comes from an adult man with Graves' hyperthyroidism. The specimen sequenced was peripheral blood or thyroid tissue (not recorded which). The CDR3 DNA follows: TGTGCCAGCAGCGGTTTGACAGTGAACACTGAAGCTTTCTTT. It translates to CASSGLTVNTEAFF.